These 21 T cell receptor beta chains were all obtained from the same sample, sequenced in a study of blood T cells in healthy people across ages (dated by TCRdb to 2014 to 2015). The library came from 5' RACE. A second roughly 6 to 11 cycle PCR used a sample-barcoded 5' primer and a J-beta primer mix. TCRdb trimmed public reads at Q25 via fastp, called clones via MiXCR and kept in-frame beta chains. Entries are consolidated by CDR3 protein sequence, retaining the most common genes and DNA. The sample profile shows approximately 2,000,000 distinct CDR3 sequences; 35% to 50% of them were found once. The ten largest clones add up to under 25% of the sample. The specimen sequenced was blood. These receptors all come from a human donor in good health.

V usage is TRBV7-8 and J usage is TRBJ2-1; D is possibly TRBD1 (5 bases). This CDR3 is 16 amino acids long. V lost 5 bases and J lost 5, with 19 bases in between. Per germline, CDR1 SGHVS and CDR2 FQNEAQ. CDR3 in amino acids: CASSHRVAGINNEQFF. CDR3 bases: TGTGCCAGCAGCCATAGGGTGGCAGGGATCAACAATGAGCAGTTCTTC.

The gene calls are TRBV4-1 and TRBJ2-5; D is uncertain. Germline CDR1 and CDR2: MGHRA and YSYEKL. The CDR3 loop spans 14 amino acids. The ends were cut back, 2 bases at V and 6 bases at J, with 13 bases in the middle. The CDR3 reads CASSQHRGGQTQYF. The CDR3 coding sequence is TGCGCCAGCAGCCAACACCGAGGTGGTCAGACCCAGTACTTC.

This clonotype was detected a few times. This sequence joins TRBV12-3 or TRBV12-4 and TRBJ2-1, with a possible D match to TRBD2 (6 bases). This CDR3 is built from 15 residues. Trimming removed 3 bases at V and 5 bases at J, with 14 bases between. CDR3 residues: CASSFLGTGDNEQFF. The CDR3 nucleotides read TGTGCCAGCAGTTTTTTAGGGACTGGTGACAATGAGCAGTTCTTC.

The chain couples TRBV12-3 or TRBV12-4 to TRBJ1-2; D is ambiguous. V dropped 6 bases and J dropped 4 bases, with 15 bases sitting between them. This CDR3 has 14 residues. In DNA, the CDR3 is TGTGCCAGCAGCCGATGGCACATTCCCTATGGCTACACCTTC. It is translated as CASSRWHIPYGYTF.

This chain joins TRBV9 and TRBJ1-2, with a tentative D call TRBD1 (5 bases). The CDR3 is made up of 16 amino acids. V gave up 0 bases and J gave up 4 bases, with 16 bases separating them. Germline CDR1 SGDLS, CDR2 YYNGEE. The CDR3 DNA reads TGTGCCAGCAGCGTAGTAGGTCCAGGACAAATCTATGGCTACACCTTC. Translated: CASSVVGPGQIYGYTF.

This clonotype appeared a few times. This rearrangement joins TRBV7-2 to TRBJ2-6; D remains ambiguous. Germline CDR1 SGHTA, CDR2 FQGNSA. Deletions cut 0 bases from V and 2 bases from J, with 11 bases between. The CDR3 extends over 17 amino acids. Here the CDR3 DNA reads TGTGCCAGCAGCTTAGCGGCCGGTAACCCTGGGGCCAACGTCCTGACTTTC. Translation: CASSLAAGNPGANVLTF.

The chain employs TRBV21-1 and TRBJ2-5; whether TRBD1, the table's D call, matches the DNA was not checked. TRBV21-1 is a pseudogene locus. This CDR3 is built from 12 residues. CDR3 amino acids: CASSKNQGEQYF. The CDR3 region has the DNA TGTGCCAGCAGCAAGAACCAGGGAGAGCAGTACTTC.

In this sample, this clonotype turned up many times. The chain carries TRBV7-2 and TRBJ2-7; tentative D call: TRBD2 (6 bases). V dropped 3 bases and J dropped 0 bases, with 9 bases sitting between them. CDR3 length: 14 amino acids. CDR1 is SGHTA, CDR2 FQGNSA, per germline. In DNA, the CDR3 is TGTGCCAGCAGCTTGGCGGGGACCTCCTACGAGCAGTACTTC. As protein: CASSLAGTSYEQYF.

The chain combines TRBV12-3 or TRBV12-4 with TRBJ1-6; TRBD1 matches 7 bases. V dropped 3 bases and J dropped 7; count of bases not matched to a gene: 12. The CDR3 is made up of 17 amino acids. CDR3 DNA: TGTGCCAGCAGTTTTAAGGTTTCAAGGGGGCGGAATTCACCCCTCCACTTT. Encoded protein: CASSFKVSRGRNSPLHF.

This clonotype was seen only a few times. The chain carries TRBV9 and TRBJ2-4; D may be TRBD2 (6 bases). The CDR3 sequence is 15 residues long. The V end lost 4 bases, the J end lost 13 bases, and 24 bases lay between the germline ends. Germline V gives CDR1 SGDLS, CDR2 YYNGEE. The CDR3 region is CASSPRGAGSGEQYF. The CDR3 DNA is TGTGCCAGCAGCCCCCGGGGCGCAGGTTCGGGAGAGCAGTACTTC. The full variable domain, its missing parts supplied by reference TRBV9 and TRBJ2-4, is DSGVTQTPKHLITATGQRVTLRCSPRSGDLSVYWYQQSLDQGLQFLIQYYNGEERAKGNILERFSAQQFPDLHSELNLSSLELGDSALYFCASSPRGAGSGEQYFGAGTRLSVL.

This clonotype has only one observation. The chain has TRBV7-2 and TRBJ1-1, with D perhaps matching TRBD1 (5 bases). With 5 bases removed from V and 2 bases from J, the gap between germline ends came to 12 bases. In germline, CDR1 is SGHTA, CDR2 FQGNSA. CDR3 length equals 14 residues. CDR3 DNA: TGTGCCAGCAGCATTCATCAGGGAAACACTGAAGCTTTCTTT. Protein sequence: CASSIHQGNTEAFF.

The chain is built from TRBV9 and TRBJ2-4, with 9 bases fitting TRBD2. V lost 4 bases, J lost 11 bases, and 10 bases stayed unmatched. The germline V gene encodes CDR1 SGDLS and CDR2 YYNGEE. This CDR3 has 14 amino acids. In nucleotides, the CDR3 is TGTGCCAGCAGCCCAGACCCGGCGGGGGGGCTTCAGTACTTC. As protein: CASSPDPAGGLQYF.

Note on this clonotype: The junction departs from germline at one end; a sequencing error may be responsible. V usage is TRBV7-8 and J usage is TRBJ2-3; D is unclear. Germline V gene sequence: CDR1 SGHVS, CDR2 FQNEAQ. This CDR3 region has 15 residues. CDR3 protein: CAGSQWASSTDTQYF. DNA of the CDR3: TGTGCCGGCAGCCAGTGGGCATCTAGCACAGATACGCAGTATTTT.

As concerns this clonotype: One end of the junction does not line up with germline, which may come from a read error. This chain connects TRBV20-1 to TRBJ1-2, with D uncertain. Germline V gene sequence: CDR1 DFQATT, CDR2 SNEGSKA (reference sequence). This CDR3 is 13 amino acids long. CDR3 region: CSALGDANYGYTF. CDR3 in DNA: TGCAGTGCCCTCGGTGACGCTAACTATGGTTACACCTTC.

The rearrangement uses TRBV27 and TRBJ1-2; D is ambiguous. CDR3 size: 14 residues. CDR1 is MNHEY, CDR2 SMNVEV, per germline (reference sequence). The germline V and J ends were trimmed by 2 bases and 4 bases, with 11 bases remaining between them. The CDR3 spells CASSLNGLGYGYTF. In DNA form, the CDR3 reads TGTGCCAGCAGTTTAAATGGGTTGGGCTATGGCTACACCTTC.

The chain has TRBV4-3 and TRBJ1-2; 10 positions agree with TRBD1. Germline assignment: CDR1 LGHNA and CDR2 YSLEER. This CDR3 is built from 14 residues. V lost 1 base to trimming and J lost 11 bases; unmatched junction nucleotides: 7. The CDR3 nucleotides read TGCGCCAGCAGCCAAGGGCGGGACAGGGGTATTTACACCTTC. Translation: CASSQGRDRGIYTF.

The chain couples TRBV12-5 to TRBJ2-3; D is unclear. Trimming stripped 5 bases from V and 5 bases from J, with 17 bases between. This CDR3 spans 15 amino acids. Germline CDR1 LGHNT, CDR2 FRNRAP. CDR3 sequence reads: CASGPLGSPGDTQYF. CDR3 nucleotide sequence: TGTGCTAGTGGTCCCCTAGGGTCTCCGGGAGATACGCAGTATTTT.

The CDR3 spells CASSLANSTSTQYF. CDR3 nucleotide sequence: TGTGCCAGCAGCTTAGCCAATAGCACAAGTACGCAGTATTTT. The chain is built from TRBV7-2 and TRBJ2-3, with D hard to call. V lost 0 bases, J lost 8 bases, and 12 bases lay in between. Germline assignment: CDR1 SGHTA and CDR2 FQGNSA. The CDR3 is made up of 14 amino acids.

For the CDR3, the DNA is TGTGCCAGCAGCTTATGGACAGATAGCAATCAGCCCCAGCATTTT. Protein: CASSLWTDSNQPQHF. The chain is built from TRBV5-5 and TRBJ1-5, with D perhaps TRBD1 (6 bases). With 2 bases removed from V and 0 bases from J, the gap between germline ends came to 9 bases. Germline V CDR1 and CDR2: SGHKS, YYEKEE (reference sequence). The CDR3 is 15 residues long.

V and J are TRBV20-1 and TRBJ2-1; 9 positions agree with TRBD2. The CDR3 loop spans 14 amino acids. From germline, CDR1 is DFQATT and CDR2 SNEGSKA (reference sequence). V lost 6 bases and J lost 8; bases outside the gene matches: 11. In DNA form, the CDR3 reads TGCAGTGCGACCACTAGCGGGCGGTGGGATGAGCAGTTCTTC. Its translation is CSATTSGRWDEQFF.

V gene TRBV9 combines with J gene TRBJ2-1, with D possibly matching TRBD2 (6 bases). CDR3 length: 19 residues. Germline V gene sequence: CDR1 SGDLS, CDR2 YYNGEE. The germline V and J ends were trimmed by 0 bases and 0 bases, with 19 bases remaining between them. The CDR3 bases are TGTGCCAGCAGCGTAGAGGACGAGGGACTCGATTTCTCCTACAATGAGCAGTTCTTC. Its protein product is CASSVEDEGLDFSYNEQFF.